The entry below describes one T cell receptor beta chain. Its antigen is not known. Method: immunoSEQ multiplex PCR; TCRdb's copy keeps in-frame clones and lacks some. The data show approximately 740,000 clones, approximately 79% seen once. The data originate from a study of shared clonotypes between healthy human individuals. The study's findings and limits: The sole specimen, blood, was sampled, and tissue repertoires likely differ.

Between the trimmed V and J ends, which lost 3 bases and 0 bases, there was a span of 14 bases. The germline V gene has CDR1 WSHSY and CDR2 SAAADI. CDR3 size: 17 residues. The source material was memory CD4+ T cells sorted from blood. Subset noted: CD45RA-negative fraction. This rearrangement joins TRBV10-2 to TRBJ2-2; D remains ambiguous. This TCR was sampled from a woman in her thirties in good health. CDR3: CASSDSRLIANTGELFF. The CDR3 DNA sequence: TGCGCCAGCAGTGACTCTAGACTTATCGCGAACACCGGGGAGCTGTTTTTT.